The next 8 T cell receptor beta chains were all read from a single sample in a study of CD8 T cells in ankylosing spondylitis. MiXCR, applied by TCRdb to the 5' RACE reads, yields one record per CDR3 protein. The repertoire consists of 200,000 to 250,000 distinct CDR3 sequences, with around 10% occurring once and the leading ten covering less than 8%. Sample: blood, either unsorted or a sorted T cell fraction (not recorded which). The receptors come from a male donor with ankylosing spondylitis or in good health (not recorded which).

The genes are TRBV7-9 and TRBJ1-1; D may be TRBD1 (6 bases). V was clipped by 7 bases and J by 2 bases, with 14 bases between them. Germline V CDR1 and CDR2: SEHNR, FQNEAQ (reference sequence). This CDR3 comprises 14 residues. The CDR3 region has the DNA TGTGCCAGCATCCCGGGACAAGTAAACACTGAAGCTTTCTTT. This encodes CASIPGQVNTEAFF.

This clonotype came up many times. The rearrangement uses TRBV29-1 and TRBJ2-1, with D tentatively TRBD2 (6 bases). Germline CDR1 and CDR2: SQVTM and ANQGSEA. The CDR3 covers 14 residues. V was trimmed by 4 bases and J by 7 bases, leaving 17 bases between them. CDR3 sequence: CSVGISGGGNEQFF. The DNA for the CDR3 is TGCAGCGTTGGAATTAGCGGAGGCGGGAATGAGCAGTTCTTC.

This clonotype was counted only a few times. The V call is TRBV12-3 or TRBV12-4, the J call TRBJ1-1, with D unresolved. This CDR3 spans 13 amino acids. V was shortened by 7 bases and J by 1 base, with 10 bases between the two germline ends. The CDR3 here is CASNSWGNTEAFF. CDR3 DNA: TGTGCCAGCAATTCCTGGGGGAACACTGAAGCTTTCTTT.

The chain uses TRBV7-2 and TRBJ2-3; D unresolved. In germline, CDR1 is SGHTA, CDR2 FQGNSA. This CDR3 contains 14 residues. V lost 8 bases and J 0 bases, leaving 12 bases between the germline ends. The CDR3 loop is CASASFPSTDTQYF. The DNA for the CDR3 is TGTGCCAGCGCCTCATTCCCTAGCACAGATACGCAGTATTTT.

In this sample, this clonotype turned up many times. This chain connects TRBV20-1 to TRBJ2-3, with 8 positions matching TRBD1. V lost 3 bases to trimming and J lost 4 bases; unmatched junction nucleotides: 9. CDR3 length equals 15 residues. Germline CDR1 DFQATT, CDR2 SNEGSKA (reference sequence). The CDR3 region has the DNA TGCAGTGCTAGGAGGGGACAGGATTCAGCAGATACGCAGTATTTT. Translated: CSARRGQDSADTQYF.

At least ten counts were recorded for this clonotype. The V gene is TRBV27, the J gene TRBJ2-7; TRBD1 matches at 9 bases. The CDR3 totals 15 residues. V dropped 1 base and J dropped 2; count of bases not matched to a gene: 3. In germline, CDR1 is MNHEY, CDR2 SMNVEV (reference sequence). CDR3 protein: CASSLWGTGPYEQYF. CDR3 in DNA: TGTGCCAGCAGTTTATGGGGGACAGGGCCCTACGAGCAGTACTTC.

V and J are TRBV5-4 and TRBJ2-7, with TRBD2 matching over 10 bases. The CDR3 consists of 16 residues. J gave up 5 bases and V 3 bases, and 11 bases lay outside the gene matches. CDR1 is SGHNT, CDR2 YYREEE, per germline (reference sequence). CDR3 nucleotide sequence: TGTGCCAGCAGCTGGGCTGGCCTAGCGGGAGCCAACGAGCAGTACTTC. Its protein product is CASSWAGLAGANEQYF. The full variable domain, in which reference TRBV5-4 and TRBJ2-7 provide the parts outside the CDR3, is ETGVTQSPTHLIKTRGQQVTLRCSSQSGHNTVSWYQQALGQGPQFIFQYYREEENGRGNFPPRFSGLQFPNYSSELNVNALELDDSALYLCASSWAGLAGANEQYFGPGTRLTVT.

This clonotype was seen repeatedly, ten times or more. The V and J genes are TRBV12-3 or TRBV12-4 and TRBJ2-3, with D possibly being TRBD1 or TRBD2 (5 bases each). The CDR3 runs 11 residues. V was trimmed by 8 bases and J by 6 bases, leaving 9 bases between them. The DNA for the CDR3 is TGTGCCAGCTCTGAGGGGGATACGCAGTATTTT. It is translated as CASSEGDTQYF.